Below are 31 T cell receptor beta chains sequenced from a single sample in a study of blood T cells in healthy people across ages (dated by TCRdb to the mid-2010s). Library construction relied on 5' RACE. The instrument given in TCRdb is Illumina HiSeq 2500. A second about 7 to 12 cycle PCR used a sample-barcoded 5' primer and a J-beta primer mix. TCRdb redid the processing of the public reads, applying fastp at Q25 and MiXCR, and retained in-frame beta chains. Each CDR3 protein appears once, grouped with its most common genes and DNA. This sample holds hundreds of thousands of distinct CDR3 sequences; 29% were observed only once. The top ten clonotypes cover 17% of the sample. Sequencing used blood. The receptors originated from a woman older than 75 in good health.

The CDR3 sequence is CASRSTTATGGELFF. CDR3 DNA sequence: TGTGCCAGCAGATCCACGACAGCGACAGGGGGGGAGCTGTTTTTT. This chain uses TRBV6-5 with TRBJ2-2, with TRBD1 matching over 7 bases. CDR1 and CDR2 from the germline V gene are MNHEY and SVGAGI. The CDR3 totals 15 residues. V dropped 6 bases and J dropped 8; count of bases not matched to a gene: 12.

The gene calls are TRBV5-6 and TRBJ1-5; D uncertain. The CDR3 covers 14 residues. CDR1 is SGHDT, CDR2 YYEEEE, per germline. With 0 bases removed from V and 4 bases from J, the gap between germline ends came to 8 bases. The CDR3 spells CASSLGNFNQPQHF. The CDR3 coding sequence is TGTGCCAGCAGCTTGGGGAACTTTAATCAGCCCCAGCATTTT.

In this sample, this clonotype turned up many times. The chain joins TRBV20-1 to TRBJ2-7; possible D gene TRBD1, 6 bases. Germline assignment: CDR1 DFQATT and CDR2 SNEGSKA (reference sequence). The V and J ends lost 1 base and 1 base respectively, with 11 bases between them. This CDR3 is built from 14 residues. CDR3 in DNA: TGCAGTGCTAGAGCCTATACAGGGTCCTACGAGCAGTACTTC. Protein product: CSARAYTGSYEQYF.

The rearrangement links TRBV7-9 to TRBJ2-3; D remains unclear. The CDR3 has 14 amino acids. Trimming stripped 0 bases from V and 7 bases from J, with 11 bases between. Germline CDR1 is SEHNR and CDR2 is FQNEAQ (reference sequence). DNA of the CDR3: TGTGCCAGCAGCTTAGCAGGAGTGGGTTATACGCAGTATTTT. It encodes CASSLAGVGYTQYF.

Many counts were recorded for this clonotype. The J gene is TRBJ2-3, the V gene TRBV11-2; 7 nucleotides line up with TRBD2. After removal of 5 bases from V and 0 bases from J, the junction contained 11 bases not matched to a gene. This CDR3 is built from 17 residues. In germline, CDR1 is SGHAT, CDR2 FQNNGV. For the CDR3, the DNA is TGTGCCAGCAGCCTAATAGGTAGCGGGTCAAGCACAGATACGCAGTATTTT. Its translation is CASSLIGSGSSTDTQYF.

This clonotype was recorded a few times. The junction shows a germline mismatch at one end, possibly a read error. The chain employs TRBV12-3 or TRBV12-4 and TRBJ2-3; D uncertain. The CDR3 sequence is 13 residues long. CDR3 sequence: CASSLVRADTEYF. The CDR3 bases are TGTGCCAGCAGTTTAGTCCGGGCAGATACGGAGTATTTT.

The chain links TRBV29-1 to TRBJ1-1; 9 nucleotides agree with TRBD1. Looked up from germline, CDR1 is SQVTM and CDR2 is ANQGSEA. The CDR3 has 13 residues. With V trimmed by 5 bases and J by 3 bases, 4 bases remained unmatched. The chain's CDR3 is CSVRDRVYTEAFF. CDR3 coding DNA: TGCAGCGTTCGGGACAGGGTCTACACTGAAGCTTTCTTT. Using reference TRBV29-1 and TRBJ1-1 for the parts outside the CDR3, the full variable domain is SAVISQKPSRDICQRGTSLTIQCQVDSQVTMMFWYRQQPGQSLTLIATANQGSEATYESGFVIDKFPISRPNLTFSTLTVSNMSPEDSSIYLCSVRDRVYTEAFFGQGTRLTVV.

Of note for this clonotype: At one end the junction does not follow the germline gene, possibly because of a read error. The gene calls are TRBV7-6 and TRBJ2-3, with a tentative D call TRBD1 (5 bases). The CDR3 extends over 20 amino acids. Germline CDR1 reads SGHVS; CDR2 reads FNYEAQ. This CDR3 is CASSLFIGLGRTQGDRYAVF. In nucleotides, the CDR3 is TGTGCCAGCAGCTTATTCATCGGGTTGGGCAGGACCCAAGGAGACAGATACGCAGTATTT.

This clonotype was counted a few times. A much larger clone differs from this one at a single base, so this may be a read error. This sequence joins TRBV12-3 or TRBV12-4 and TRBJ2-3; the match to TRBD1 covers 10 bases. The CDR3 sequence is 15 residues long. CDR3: CASSNRDRGADAQYF. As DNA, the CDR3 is TGTGCCAGCAGTAACCGGGACAGGGGTGCAGATGCGCAGTATTTT.

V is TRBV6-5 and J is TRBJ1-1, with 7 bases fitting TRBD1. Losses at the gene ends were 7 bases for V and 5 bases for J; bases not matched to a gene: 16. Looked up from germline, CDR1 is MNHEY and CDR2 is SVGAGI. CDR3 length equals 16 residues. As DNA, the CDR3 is TGTGCCAGCACCAAACAGGGGCCAACTTGGCGAACTGAAGCTTTCTTT. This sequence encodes CASTKQGPTWRTEAFF.

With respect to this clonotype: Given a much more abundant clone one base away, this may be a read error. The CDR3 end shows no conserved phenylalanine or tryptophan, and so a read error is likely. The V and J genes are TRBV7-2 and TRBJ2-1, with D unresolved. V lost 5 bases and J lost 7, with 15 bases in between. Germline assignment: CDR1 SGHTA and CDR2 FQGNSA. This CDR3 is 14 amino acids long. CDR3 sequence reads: CASSPAPTRNEQFS. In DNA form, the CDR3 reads TGTGCCAGCAGCCCGGCCCCTACACGGAATGAGCAGTTCTCC.

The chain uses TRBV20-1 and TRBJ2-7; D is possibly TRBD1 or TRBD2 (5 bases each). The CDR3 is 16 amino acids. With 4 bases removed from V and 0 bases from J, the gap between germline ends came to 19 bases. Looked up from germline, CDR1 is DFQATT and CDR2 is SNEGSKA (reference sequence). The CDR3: CSATGTAGRASYEQYF. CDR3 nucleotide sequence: TGCAGTGCTACCGGGACGGCGGGTAGGGCCTCCTACGAGCAGTACTTC.

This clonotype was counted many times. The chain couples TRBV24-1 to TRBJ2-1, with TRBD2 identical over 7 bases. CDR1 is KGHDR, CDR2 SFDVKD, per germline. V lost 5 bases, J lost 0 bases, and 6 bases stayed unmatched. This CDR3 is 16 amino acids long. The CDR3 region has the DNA TGTGCCACCAGTGCTACGGGGAGGGTCTCCTACAATGAGCAGTTCTTC. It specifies CATSATGRVSYNEQFF.

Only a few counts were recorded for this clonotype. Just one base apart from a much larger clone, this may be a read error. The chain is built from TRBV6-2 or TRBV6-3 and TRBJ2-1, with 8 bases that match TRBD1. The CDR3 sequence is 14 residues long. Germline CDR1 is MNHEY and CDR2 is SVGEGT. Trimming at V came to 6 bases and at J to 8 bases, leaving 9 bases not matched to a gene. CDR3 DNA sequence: TGTGCCAGCAGACGGACAGGGTCCTTCGATGAGCAGTTCTTC. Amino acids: CASRRTGSFDEQFF.

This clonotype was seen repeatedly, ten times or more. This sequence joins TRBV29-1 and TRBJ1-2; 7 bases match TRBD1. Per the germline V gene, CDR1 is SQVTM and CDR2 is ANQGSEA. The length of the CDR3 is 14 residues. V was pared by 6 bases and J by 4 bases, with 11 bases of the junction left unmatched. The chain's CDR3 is CSVLPTGPPYGYTF. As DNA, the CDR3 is TGCAGCGTCCTACCGACAGGGCCCCCCTATGGCTACACCTTC.

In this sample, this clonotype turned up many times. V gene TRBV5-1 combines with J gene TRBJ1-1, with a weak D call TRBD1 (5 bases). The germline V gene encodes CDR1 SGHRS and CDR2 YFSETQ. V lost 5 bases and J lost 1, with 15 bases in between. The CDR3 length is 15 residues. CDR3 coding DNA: TGCGCCAGCAGTCCGACAGTGGCGGGGAACACTGAAGCTTTCTTT. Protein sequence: CASSPTVAGNTEAFF.

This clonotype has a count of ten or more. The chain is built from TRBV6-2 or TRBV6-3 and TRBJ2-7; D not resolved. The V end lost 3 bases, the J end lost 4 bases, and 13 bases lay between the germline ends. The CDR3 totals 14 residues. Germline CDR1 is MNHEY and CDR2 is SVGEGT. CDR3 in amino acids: CASSYALRSYEQYF. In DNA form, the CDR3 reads TGTGCCAGCAGTTATGCCCTTCGGTCTTACGAGCAGTACTTC.

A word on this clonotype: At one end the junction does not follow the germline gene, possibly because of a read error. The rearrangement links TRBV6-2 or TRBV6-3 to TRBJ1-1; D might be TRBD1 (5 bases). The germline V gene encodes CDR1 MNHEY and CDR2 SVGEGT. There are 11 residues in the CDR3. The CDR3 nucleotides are TGCGCCAGCTTGAGGGGCAGGGAAGCTTTCTTT. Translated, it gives CASLRGREAFF.

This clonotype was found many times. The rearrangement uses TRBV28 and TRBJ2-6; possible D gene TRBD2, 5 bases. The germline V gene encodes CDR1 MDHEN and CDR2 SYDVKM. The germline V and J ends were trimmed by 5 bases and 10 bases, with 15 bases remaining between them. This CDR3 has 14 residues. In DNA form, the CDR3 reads TGTGCCAGCAGTAACGGACTTATAAAGAACGTCCTGACTTTC. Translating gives CASSNGLIKNVLTF.

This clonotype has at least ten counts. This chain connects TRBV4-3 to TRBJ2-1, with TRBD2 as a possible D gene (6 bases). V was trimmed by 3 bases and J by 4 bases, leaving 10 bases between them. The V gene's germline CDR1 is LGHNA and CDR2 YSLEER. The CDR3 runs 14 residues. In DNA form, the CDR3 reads TGCGCCAGCAGCCAGACCGGGAGTTACAATGAGCAGTTCTTC. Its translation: CASSQTGSYNEQFF.

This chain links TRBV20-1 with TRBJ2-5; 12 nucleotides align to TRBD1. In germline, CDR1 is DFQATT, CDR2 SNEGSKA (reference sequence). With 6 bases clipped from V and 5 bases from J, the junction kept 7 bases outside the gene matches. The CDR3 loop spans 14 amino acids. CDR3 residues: CSATGQGAKETQYF. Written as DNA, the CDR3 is TGCAGTGCCACGGGACAGGGGGCGAAGGAGACCCAGTACTTC.

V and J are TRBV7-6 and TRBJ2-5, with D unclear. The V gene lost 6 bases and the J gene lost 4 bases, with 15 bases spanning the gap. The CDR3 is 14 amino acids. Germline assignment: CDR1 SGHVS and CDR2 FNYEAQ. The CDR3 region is CASSVRPSGETQYF. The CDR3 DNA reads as TGTGCCAGCAGTGTACGGCCGTCCGGAGAGACCCAGTACTTC.

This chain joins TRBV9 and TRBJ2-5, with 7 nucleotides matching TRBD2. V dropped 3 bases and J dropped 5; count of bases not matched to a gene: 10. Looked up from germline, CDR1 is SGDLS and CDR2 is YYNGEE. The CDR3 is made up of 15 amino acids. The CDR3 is CASSATPGGMETQYF. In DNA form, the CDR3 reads TGTGCCAGCAGCGCAACCCCGGGGGGTATGGAGACCCAGTACTTC.

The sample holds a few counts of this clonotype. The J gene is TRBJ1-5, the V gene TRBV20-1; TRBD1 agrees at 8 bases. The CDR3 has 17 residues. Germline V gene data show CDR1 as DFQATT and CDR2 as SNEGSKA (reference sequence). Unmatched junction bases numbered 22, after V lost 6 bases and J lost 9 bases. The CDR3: CSARGVPRTGKGRPQHF. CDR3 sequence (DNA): TGCAGTGCCAGGGGGGTTCCCCGGACAGGGAAGGGACGGCCCCAGCATTTT.

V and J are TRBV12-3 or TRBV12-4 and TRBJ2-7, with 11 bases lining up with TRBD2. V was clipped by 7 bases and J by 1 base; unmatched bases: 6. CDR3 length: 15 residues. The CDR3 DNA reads TGTGCCAGCAAATTAGCGGGGGGGCCGTCCTACGAGCAGTACTTC. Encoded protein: CASKLAGGPSYEQYF.

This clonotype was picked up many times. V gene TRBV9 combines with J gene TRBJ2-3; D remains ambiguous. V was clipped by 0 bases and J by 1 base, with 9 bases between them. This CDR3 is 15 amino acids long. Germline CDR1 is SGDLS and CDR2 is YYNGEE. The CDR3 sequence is CASSVGIRGTDTQYF. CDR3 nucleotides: TGTGCCAGCAGCGTAGGTATTAGGGGCACAGATACGCAGTATTTT.

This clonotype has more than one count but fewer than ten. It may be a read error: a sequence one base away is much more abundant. The CDR3 DNA sequence: TGCGCCAGCCGCCAAGAAACCCAGGGGGAGCAGTTCTTC. It encodes CASRQETQGEQFF. The chain couples TRBV4-1 to TRBJ2-1; D possibly corresponds to TRBD1 (6 bases). Germline assignment: CDR1 MGHRA and CDR2 YSYEKL. This CDR3 is 13 amino acids long.

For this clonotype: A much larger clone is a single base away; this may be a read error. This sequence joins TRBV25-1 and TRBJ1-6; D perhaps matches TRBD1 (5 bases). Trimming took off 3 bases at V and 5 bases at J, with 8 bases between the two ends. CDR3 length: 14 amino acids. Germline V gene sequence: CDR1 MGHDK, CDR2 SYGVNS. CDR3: CASSEGRNNSPLHF. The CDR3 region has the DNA TGTGCCAGCAGTGAGGGACGCAATAATTCACCCCTCCACTTT.

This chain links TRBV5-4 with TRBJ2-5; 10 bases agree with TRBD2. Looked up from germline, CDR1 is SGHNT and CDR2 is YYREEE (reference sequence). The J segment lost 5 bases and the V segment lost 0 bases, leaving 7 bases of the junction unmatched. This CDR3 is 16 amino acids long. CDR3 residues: CASSLASGGGRETQYF. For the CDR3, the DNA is TGTGCCAGCAGCTTGGCTAGCGGGGGAGGGCGGGAGACCCAGTACTTC.

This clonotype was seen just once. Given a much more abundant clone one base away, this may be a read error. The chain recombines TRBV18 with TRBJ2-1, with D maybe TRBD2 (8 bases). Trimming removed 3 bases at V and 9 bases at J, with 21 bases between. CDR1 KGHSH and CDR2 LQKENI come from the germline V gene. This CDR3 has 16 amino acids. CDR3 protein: CASSPSTSEAGGEQFF. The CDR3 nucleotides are TGTGCCAGCTCACCCTCGACTAGCGAGGCAGGGGGTGAGCAGTTCTTC. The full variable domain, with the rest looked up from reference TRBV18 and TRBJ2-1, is NAGVMQNPRHLVRRRGQEARLRCSPMKGHSHVYWYRQLPEEGLKFMVYLQKENIIDESGMPKERFSAEFPKEGPSILRIQQVVRGDSAAYFCASSPSTSEAGGEQFFGPGTRLTVL.

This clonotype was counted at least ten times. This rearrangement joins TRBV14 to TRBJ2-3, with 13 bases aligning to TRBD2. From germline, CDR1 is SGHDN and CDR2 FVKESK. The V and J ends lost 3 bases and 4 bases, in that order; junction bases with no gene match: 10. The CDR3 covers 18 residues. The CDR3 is CASSHRPGTSGVPDTQYF. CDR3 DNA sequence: TGTGCCAGCAGCCACCGTCCCGGGACTAGCGGGGTCCCAGATACGCAGTATTTT.